The clone carrying this TCR beta chain has just a few counts. Its matching antigen is unknown. TCRdb keeps only in-frame clones here, not all; method: immunoSEQ multiplex PCR. Here the sample spans over a million clones, roughly 80% being singletons. The sample belongs to a study of shared clonotypes between healthy human individuals. Study outcomes and limitations: Only a few donors were included, so the genetic and exposure-history diversity represented was limited.

Sequencing was done on a sample of memory CD4+ T cells sorted from blood. Subset denoted: CD45RA-negative fraction. This clonotype originated in a man younger than 30 in good health.

The CDR3 DNA reads as TGTGCCAGCAGCGGGAGCGGGTTGTCCTACAATGAGCAGTTCTTC. Translating gives CASSGSGLSYNEQFF. The rearrangement uses TRBV5-4 and TRBJ2-1; D possibly corresponds to TRBD2 (6 bases). CDR1 is SGHNT and CDR2 is YYREEE in the germline V gene (reference sequence). V gave up 4 bases and J gave up 1 base, with 12 bases separating them. There are 15 residues in the CDR3.